The 20 T cell receptor beta chains below were found in one sample sequenced in a study of siplizumab effects on memory and regulatory T cells. Generated by immunoSEQ multiplex PCR, the TCRdb table keeps only in-frame clones and is missing some. The sample includes some 120,000 clones, around 94% seen only once; the top ten take roughly 1.8%. Source material: non-Treg CD4+ T cells sorted from blood. These receptors were collected from a human donor in good health.

The chain couples TRBV7-2 to TRBJ2-5, with 15 bases lining up with TRBD2. This CDR3 is built from 18 residues. V trimming: 5 bases; J trimming: 4 bases; junction bases outside the gene matches: 11. Per the germline V gene, CDR1 is SGHTA and CDR2 is FQGNSA. CDR3 DNA: TGTGCCAGCAGCACCCGGGGACTAGCGGGGGGAAAGCGAGAGACCCAGTACTTC. Translating it yields CASSTRGLAGGKRETQYF.

This CDR3 reads CASRAGLAGGRGTQYF. The CDR3 DNA follows: TGTGCCAGCAGGGCGGGACTAGCGGGGGGGCGAGGTACGCAGTATTTT. The gene calls are TRBV7-2 and TRBJ2-3; 16 positions match TRBD2. The V gene end was trimmed by 6 bases and the J gene end by 8 bases; junction bases not matched to a gene: 8. Germline V gene lookup returns CDR1 SGHTA and CDR2 FQGNSA. The CDR3 length is 16 residues.

J is TRBJ2-3 and V is TRBV10-1, with 10 bases identical to TRBD1. Germline CDR1 is WNHNN and CDR2 is SYGVQD (reference sequence). CDR3 length: 14 amino acids. Losses at the gene ends were 4 bases for V and 4 bases for J; bases not matched to a gene: 2. CDR3 region: CASSGQGAADTQYF. DNA of the CDR3: TGCGCCAGCAGTGGACAGGGGGCGGCAGATACGCAGTATTTT.

V gene TRBV11-2 combines with J gene TRBJ1-6; D is unclear. V was pared by 4 bases and J by 7 bases, with 11 bases between. Germline values: CDR1 SGHAT, CDR2 FQNNGV. This CDR3 comprises 14 residues. As DNA, the CDR3 is TGTGCCAGCAGCTCGCGAGGTATAAATTCACCCCTCCACTTT. Protein product: CASSSRGINSPLHF.

Only one count was recorded for this clone. This chain uses TRBV10-3 with TRBJ1-1, with D possibly matching TRBD1 (5 bases). The CDR3 is 15 amino acids. With 0 bases removed from V and 0 bases from J, the gap between germline ends came to 8 bases. Germline V gene sequence: CDR1 ENHRY, CDR2 SYGVKD. The CDR3 region has the DNA TGTGCCATCAGTGAGTCTCGGGGCATGAACACTGAAGCTTTCTTT. Translating it yields CAISESRGMNTEAFF.

The CDR3 protein is CASSFWGGGTEAFF. CDR3 DNA sequence: TGTGCCAGCAGTTTCTGGGGAGGGGGCACTGAAGCTTTCTTT. The rearrangement uses TRBV6-1 and TRBJ1-1; the D gene is possibly TRBD1 (6 bases). V lost 5 bases and J lost 4, with 14 bases in between. CDR3 length equals 14 residues. Germline V gives CDR1 MNHNS, CDR2 SASEGT.

The gene calls are TRBV2 and TRBJ1-6; 9 bases are shared with TRBD1. Trimming at V came to 6 bases and at J to 6 bases, leaving 9 bases not matched to a gene. The CDR3 spans 16 residues. Per germline, CDR1 SNHLY and CDR2 FYNNEI. CDR3 sequence: CASRVTGTGSNSPLHF. The CDR3 bases are TGTGCCAGCAGGGTTACCGGGACAGGGTCTAATTCACCCCTCCACTTT. Variable domain in full (rest from reference TRBV2 and TRBJ1-6): EPEVTQTPSHQVTQMGQEVILRCVPISNHLYFYWYRQILGQKVEFLVSFYNNEISEKSEIFDDQFSVERPDGSNFTLKIRSTKLEDSAMYFCASRVTGTGSNSPLHFGNGTRLTVT.

The chain uses TRBV10-3 and TRBJ2-3; D is uncertain. CDR1 ENHRY and CDR2 SYGVKD come from the germline V gene. CDR3 length: 13 amino acids. V was shortened by 10 bases and J by 0 bases, with 11 bases between the two germline ends. The CDR3 is CASRPDSTDTQYF. The CDR3 bases are TGTGCCAGCCGACCGGATAGCACAGATACGCAGTATTTT.

The J gene is TRBJ1-1, the V gene TRBV14; D gene unclear. Germline V gene sequence: CDR1 SGHDN, CDR2 FVKESK. V was cut by 3 bases and J by 1 base, with 21 bases left in between. This CDR3 is built from 18 residues. The CDR3: CASSQLTRRLFQNTEAFF. The CDR3 coding sequence is TGTGCCAGCAGCCAGCTTACAAGGCGGCTCTTCCAGAACACTGAAGCTTTCTTT.

The V gene is TRBV2, the J gene TRBJ1-5; TRBD1 matches at 8 bases. Germline V gives CDR1 SNHLY, CDR2 FYNNEI. V shed 8 bases and J 3 bases; nucleotides not matched to a gene: 6. This CDR3 is built from 14 residues. The CDR3 loop is CASRQGTNNQPQHF. In DNA form, the CDR3 reads TGTGCCAGCCGACAGGGGACGAACAATCAGCCCCAGCATTTT.

The chain links TRBV7-2 to TRBJ2-2; D remains ambiguous. The CDR3 is 12 amino acids. The germline V gene has CDR1 SGHTA and CDR2 FQGNSA. Trimming took 6 bases from V and 4 from J, leaving 6 bases between them. CDR3 sequence (DNA): TGTGCCAGCAGGGTGAGCACCGGGGAGCTGTTTTTT. Its protein is CASRVSTGELFF.

The chain links TRBV11-3 to TRBJ1-1; D remains ambiguous. Germline V gene data show CDR1 as SGHNT and CDR2 as YENEEA. V lost 3 bases, J lost 1 base, and 6 bases lay in between. CDR3 size: 13 residues. CDR3 residues: CASSFRQNTEAFF. The CDR3, as DNA: TGTGCCAGCAGCTTCCGCCAGAACACTGAAGCTTTCTTT.

CDR3 in DNA: TGTGCCAGCAGCTTAAACCGCGGGTCAGAGACCCAGTACTTC. This codes for CASSLNRGSETQYF. J is TRBJ2-5 and V is TRBV7-3; D possibly corresponds to TRBD2 (5 bases). There are 14 residues in the CDR3. The V gene's germline CDR1 is SGHTA and CDR2 FQGTGA. Between the trimmed V and J ends, which lost 1 base and 4 bases, there was a span of 10 bases. Full variable domain (missing parts from reference TRBV7-3 and TRBJ2-5): GAGVSQTPSNKVTEKGKYVELRCDPISGHTALYWYRQSLGQGPEFLIYFQGTGAADDSGLPNDRFFAVRPEGSVSTLKIQRTERGDSAVYLCASSLNRGSETQYFGPGTRLLVL.

V usage is TRBV7-2 and J usage is TRBJ2-3, with D possibly matching TRBD2 (7 bases). Germline CDR1 SGHTA, CDR2 FQGNSA. Trimming left V 4 bases short and J 4 bases short, with 18 bases between. This CDR3 comprises 16 residues. The CDR3 reads CASSYRLAGASDTQYF. DNA for the CDR3: TGTGCCAGCAGCTACCGACTCGCGGGGGCCTCAGATACGCAGTATTTT.

The V gene is TRBV7-2, the J gene TRBJ1-1, with D possibly being TRBD1 (5 bases). CDR1 is SGHTA and CDR2 is FQGNSA in the germline V gene. Trimming cost V 3 bases and J 4 bases, with 6 bases left between them. The CDR3 length is 12 residues. CDR3 residues: CASSFGTTEAFF. Written as DNA, the CDR3 is TGTGCCAGCAGCTTCGGGACCACTGAAGCTTTCTTT.

The rearrangement uses TRBV11-3 and TRBJ2-1; 12 bases are a match to TRBD2. Germline assignment: CDR1 SGHNT and CDR2 YENEEA. V trimming: 5 bases; J trimming: 7 bases; junction bases outside the gene matches: 3. This CDR3 has 14 amino acids. The DNA of the CDR3 is TGTGCCAGCAGCGTGACTAGCGGGAGTAATGAGCAGTTCTTC. Its protein product is CASSVTSGSNEQFF. Based on the CDR3 plus reference TRBV11-3 and TRBJ2-1, the full variable domain is EAGVVQSPRYKIIEKKQPVAFWCNPISGHNTLYWYLQNLGQGPELLIRYENEEAVDDSQLPKDRFSAERLKGVDSTLKIQPAELGDSAVYLCASSVTSGSNEQFFGPGTRLTVL.

This chain joins TRBV7-8 and TRBJ2-7; D is ambiguous. The CDR3 consists of 15 residues. Per germline, CDR1 SGHVS and CDR2 FQNEAQ. Trimming cost V 0 bases and J 2 bases, with 11 bases left between them. Written as DNA, the CDR3 is TGTGCCAGCAGCTTAGCGTGGCCGGGCCCCTACGAGCAGTACTTC. This gives the protein CASSLAWPGPYEQYF.

The chain combines TRBV21-1 with TRBJ2-1; the D call in the table, TRBD1, was not verified against the DNA. TRBV21-1 is a listed pseudogene. The CDR3 spans 13 residues. The CDR3 DNA sequence: TGTGCCAGCAGCGTCATCGACAGAAACGAGCAGTTCTTC. This translates into CASSVIDRNEQFF.

The chain is built from TRBV5-1 and TRBJ1-2; weak D call: TRBD1 (5 bases). The V and J ends lost 4 bases and 2 bases respectively, with 18 bases between them. Germline loops: CDR1 SGHRS, CDR2 YFSETQ. The CDR3 totals 16 residues. The CDR3 sequence: CASSPGQGGGNYGYTF. The CDR3 nucleotides are TGCGCCAGCAGCCCAGGGCAGGGAGGAGGGAACTATGGCTACACCTTC.

The CDR3 region is CASSYGAGLGTGELFF. CDR3 coding DNA: TGTGCCAGCAGTTACGGTGCGGGATTAGGCACCGGGGAGCTGTTTTTT. The chain recombines TRBV6-5 with TRBJ2-2, with a tentative D call TRBD2 (6 bases). In germline, CDR1 is MNHEY, CDR2 SVGAGI. V was clipped by 2 bases and J by 4 bases, with 14 bases between them. The CDR3 totals 16 residues.